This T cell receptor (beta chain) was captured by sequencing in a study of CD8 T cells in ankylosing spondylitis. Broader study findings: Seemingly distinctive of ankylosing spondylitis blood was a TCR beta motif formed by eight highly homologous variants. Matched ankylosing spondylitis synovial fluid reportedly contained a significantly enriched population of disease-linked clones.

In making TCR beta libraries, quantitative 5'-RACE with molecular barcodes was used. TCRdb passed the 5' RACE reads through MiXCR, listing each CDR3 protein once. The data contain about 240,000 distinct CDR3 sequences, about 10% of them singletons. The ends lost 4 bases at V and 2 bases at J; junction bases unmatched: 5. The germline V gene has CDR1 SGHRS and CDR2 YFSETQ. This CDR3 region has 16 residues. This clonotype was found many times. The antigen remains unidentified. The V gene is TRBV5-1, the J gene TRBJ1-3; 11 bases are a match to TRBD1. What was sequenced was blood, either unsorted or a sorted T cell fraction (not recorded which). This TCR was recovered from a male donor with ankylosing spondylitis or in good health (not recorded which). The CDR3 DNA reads TGCGCCAGCAGCCTCGGACAGGGGGCTGCTGGAAACACCATATATTTT. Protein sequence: CASSLGQGAAGNTIYF.